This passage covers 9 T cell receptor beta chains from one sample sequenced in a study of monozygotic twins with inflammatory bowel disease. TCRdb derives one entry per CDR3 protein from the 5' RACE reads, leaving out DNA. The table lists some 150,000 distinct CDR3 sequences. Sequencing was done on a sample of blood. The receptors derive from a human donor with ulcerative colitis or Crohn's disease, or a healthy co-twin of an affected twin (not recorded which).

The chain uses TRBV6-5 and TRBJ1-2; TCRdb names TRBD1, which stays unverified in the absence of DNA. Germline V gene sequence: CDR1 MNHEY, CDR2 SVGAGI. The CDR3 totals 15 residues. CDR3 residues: CASSYTDGRDRGYTF.

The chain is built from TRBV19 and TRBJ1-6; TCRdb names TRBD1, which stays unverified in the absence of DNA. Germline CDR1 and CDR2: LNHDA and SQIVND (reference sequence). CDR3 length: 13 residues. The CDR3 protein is CASKVQGASPLHF.

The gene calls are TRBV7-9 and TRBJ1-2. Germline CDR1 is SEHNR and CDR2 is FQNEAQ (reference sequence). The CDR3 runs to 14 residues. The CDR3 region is CASSPQALKGGYTF.

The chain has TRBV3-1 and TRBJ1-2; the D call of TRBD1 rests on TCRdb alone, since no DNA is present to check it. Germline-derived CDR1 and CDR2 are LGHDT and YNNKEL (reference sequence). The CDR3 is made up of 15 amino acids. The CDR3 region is CASSQDAGTNYGYTF.

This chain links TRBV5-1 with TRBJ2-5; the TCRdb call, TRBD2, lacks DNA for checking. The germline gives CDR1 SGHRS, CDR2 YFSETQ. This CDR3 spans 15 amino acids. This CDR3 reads CASSGLAGNQETQYF.

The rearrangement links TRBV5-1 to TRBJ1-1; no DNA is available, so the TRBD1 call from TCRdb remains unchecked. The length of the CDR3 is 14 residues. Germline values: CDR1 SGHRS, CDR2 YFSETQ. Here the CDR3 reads CASSLGTGNTEAFF.

The CDR3 loop reads CAISEGNTIYF. This rearrangement joins TRBV10-3 to TRBJ1-3. CDR3 length equals 11 residues. Germline values: CDR1 ENHRY, CDR2 SYGVKD.

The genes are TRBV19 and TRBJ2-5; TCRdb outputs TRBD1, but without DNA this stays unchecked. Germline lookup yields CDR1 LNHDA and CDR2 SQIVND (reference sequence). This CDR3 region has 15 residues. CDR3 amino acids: CASSTWTGGGETQYF.

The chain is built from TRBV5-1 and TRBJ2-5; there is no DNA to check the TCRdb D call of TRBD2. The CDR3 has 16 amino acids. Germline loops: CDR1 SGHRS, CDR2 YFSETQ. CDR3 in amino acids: CASSPQRARVAETQYF.